Detailed here is one T cell receptor beta chain. Libraries were prepared by immunoSEQ multiplex PCR; TCRdb keeps only in-frame clonotypes and omits some of them. Of around 270,000 clones listed, around 90% were seen once; the top ten hold about 3.4%. There are 16 residues in the CDR3. Germline V gives CDR1 LNHDA, CDR2 SQIVND (reference sequence). Trimming removed 7 bases at V and 6 bases at J, with 22 bases between. The data were obtained in a study of blood T cell repertoires in COVID-19. A COVID-19 case had been met by exposed participants during the 2 weeks before study entry. This clonotype was obtained from a woman in her forties who had been exposed to COVID-19. Sequenced material: PBMCs or T cells enriched from blood (not recorded which). This rearrangement joins TRBV19 to TRBJ1-5; the D is unclear. CDR3 region: CASNPLIDEPGQPQHF. CDR3 DNA: TGTGCCAGTAATCCCCTAATAGACGAACCGGGTCAGCCCCAGCATTTT.